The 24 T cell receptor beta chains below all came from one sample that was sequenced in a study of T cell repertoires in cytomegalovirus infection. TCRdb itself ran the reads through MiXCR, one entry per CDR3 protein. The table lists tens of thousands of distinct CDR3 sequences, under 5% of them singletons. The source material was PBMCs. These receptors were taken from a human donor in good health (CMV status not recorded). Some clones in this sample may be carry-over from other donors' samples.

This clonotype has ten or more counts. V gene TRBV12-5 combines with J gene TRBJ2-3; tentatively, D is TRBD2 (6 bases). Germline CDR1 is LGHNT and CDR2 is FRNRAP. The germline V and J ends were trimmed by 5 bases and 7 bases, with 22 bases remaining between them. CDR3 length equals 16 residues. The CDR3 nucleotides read TGTGCTAGTGGTCGACCTCCGGGACTCACTCGAAATACGCAGTATTTT. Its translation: CASGRPPGLTRNTQYF.

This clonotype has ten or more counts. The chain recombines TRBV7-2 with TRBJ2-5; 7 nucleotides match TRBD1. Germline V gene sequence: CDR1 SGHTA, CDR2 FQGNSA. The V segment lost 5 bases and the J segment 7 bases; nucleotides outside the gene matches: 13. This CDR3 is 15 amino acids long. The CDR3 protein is CASSPREGQRRTQYF. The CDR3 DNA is TGTGCCAGCAGCCCCAGAGAGGGACAGAGGAGGACCCAGTACTTC.

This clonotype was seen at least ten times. The CDR3 DNA follows: TGTGCCAGCGGGAAGAACACTGAAGCTTTCTTT. Translating gives CASGKNTEAFF. The rearrangement uses TRBV6-2 or TRBV6-3 and TRBJ1-1; D call uncertain. This CDR3 region has 11 residues. V lost 8 bases and J 1 base, leaving 5 bases between the germline ends. Germline loops: CDR1 MNHEY, CDR2 SVGEGT.

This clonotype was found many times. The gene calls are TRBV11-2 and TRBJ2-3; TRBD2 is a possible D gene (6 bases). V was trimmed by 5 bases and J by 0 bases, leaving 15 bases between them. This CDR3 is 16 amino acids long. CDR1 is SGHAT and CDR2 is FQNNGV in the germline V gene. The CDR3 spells CASSLWLATSTDTQYF. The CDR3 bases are TGTGCCAGCAGCCTCTGGCTAGCGACTAGCACAGATACGCAGTATTTT.

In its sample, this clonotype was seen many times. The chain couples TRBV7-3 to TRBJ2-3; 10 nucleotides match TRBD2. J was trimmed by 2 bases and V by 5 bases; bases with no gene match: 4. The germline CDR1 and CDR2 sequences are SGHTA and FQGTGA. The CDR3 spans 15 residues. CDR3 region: CASSTLAGPTDTQYF. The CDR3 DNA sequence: TGTGCCAGCAGCACACTAGCGGGACCCACAGATACGCAGTATTTT.

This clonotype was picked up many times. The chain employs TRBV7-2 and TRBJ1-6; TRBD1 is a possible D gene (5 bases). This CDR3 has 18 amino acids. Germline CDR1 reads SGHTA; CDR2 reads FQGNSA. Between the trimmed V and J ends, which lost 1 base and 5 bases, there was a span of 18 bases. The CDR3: CASSLGLRSGGDNSPLHF. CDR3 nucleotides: TGTGCCAGCAGCTTAGGCTTACGGTCGGGAGGGGATAATTCACCCCTCCACTTT.

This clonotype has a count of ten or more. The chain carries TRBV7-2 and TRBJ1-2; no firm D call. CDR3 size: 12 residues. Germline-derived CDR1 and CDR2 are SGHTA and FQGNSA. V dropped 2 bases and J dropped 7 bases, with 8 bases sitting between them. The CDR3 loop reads CASSLQVFGYTF. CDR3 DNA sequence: TGTGCCAGCAGCTTACAGGTTTTTGGCTACACCTTC.

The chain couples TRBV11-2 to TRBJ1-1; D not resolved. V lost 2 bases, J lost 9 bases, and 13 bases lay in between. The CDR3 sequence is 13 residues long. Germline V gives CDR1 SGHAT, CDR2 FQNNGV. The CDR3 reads CASSLNGVGKAFF. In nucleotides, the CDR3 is TGTGCCAGCAGCTTAAACGGGGTCGGGAAAGCTTTCTTT.

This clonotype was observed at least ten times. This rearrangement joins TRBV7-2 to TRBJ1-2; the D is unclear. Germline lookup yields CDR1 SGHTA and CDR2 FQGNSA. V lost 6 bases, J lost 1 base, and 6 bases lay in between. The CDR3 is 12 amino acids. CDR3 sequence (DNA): TGTGCCAGCAGTAACAGTAACTATGGCTACACCTTC. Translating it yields CASSNSNYGYTF.

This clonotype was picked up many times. The CDR3 DNA reads TGTGCCAGCAGCGGCGCTCCGACAGGATTCTATGGCTACACCTTC. Protein product: CASSGAPTGFYGYTF. The chain recombines TRBV7-2 with TRBJ1-2, with D perhaps matching TRBD1 (6 bases). The V end was cut by 5 bases, the J end by 4 bases, with 17 bases between. CDR3 length equals 15 residues. Germline CDR1 and CDR2: SGHTA and FQGNSA. Drawing the rest from reference TRBV7-2 and TRBJ1-2, the complete variable domain is GAGVSQSPSNKVTEKGKDVELRCDPISGHTALYWYRQSLGQGLEFLIYFQGNSAPDKSGLPSDRFSAERTGGSVSTLTIQRTQQEDSAVYLCASSGAPTGFYGYTFGSGTRLTVV.

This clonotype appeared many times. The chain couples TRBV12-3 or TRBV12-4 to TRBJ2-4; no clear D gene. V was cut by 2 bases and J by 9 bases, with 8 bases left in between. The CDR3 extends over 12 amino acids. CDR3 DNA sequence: TGTGCCAGCAGTTTAAGTTTCTCCATTCAGTACTTC. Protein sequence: CASSLSFSIQYF.

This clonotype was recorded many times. In nucleotides, the CDR3 is TGTGCCAGCAAAGACGGGGGGTCGTCTCAGCCCCAGCATTTT. Translating gives CASKDGGSSQPQHF. This rearrangement joins TRBV6-2 or TRBV6-3 to TRBJ1-5; maybe TRBD1 (5 bases). The germline gives CDR1 MNHEY, CDR2 SVGEGT. V was trimmed by 7 bases and J by 6 bases, leaving 16 bases between them. The CDR3 contains 14 residues.

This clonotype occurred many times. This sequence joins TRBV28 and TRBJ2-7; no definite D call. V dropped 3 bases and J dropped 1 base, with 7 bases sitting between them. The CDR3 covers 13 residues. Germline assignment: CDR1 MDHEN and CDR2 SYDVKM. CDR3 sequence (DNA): TGTGCCAGCAGTTTCCCCTCTTCCTACGAGCAGTACTTC. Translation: CASSFPSSYEQYF.

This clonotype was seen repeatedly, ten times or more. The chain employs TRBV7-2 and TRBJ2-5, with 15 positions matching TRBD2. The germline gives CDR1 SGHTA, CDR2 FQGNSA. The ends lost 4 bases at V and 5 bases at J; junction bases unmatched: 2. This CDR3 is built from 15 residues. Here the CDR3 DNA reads TGTGCCAGCAGCTGGACTAGCGGGAGGGCGGAGACCCAGTACTTC. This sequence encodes CASSWTSGRAETQYF.

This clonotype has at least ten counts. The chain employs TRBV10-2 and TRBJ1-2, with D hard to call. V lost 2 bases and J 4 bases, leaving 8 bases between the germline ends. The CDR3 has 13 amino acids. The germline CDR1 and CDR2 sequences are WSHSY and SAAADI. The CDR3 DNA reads TGCGCCAGCAGTGAGAACGACGCCTATGGCTACACCTTC. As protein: CASSENDAYGYTF.

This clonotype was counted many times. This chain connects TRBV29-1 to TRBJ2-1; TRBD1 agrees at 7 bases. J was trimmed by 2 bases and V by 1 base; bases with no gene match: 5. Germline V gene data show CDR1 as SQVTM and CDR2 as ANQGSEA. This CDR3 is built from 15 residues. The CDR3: CSVEVWTGPYNEQFF. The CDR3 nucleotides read TGCAGCGTTGAAGTATGGACAGGACCCTACAATGAGCAGTTCTTC.

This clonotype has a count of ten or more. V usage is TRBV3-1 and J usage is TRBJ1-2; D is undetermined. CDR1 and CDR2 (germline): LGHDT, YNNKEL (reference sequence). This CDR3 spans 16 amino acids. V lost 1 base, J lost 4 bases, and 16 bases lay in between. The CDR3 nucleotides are TGTGCCAGCAGCCAAGGGAGGTGGGTCGGGTCCTATGGCTACACCTTC. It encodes CASSQGRWVGSYGYTF.

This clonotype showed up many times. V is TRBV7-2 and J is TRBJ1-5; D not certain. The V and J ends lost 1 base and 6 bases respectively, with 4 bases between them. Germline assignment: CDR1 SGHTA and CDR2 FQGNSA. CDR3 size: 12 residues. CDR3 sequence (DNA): TGTGCCAGCAGCTTAGATTTTCAGCCCCAGCATTTT. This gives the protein CASSLDFQPQHF.

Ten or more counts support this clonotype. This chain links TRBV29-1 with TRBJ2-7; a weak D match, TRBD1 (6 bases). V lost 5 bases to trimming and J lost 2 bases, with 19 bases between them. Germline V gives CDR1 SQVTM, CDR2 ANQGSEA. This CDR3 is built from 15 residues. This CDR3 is CSVQVPVDSTYEQYF. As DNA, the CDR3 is TGCAGCGTTCAGGTCCCAGTGGACAGCACCTACGAGCAGTACTTC.

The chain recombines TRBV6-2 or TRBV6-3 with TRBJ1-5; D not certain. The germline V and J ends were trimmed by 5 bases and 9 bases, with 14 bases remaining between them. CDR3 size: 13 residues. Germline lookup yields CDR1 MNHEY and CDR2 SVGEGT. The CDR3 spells CASSPRYGMPQHF. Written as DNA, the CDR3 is TGTGCCAGCAGTCCCCGATACGGGATGCCCCAGCATTTT.

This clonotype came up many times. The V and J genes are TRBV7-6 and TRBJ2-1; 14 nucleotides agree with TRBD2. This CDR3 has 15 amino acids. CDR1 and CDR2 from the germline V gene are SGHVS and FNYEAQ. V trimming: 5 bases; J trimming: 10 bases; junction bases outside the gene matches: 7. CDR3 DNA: TGTGCCAGCAGCCCGGGGACTAGCGGGAGTTTGGAGCAGTTCTTC. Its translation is CASSPGTSGSLEQFF.

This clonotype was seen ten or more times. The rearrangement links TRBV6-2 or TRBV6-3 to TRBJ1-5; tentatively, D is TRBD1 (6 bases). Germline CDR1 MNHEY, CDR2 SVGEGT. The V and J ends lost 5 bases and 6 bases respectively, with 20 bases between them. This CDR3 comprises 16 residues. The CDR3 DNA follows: TGTGCCAGCAGTGACCCCAGGGGTCCCCCCGGTCAGCCCCAGCATTTT. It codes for CASSDPRGPPGQPQHF.

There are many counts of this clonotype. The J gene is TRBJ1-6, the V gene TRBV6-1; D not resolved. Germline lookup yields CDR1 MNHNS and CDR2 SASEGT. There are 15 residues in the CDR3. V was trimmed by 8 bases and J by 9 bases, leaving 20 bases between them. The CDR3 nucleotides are TGTGCCAGCCGTAACGCGGGCCCCGGTGGTTCACCCCTCCACTTT. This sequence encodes CASRNAGPGGSPLHF.

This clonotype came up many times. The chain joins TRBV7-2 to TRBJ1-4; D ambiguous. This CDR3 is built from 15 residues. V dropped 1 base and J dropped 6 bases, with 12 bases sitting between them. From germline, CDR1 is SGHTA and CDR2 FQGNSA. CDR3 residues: CASSLVAGNHEKLFF. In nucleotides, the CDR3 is TGTGCCAGCAGCTTAGTCGCCGGGAATCATGAAAAACTGTTTTTT.